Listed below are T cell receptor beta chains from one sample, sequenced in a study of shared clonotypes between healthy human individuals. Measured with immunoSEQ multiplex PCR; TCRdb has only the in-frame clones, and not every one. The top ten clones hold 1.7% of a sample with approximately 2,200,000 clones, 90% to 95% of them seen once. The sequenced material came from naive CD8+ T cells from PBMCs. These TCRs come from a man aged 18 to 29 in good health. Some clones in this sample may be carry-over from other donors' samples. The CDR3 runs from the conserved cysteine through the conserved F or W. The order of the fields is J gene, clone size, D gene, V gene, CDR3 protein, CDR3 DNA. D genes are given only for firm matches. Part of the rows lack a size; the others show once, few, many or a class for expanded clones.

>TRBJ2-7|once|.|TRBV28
CASRMAQGYEQYF
TGTGCCAGCAGGATGGCACAGGGCTACGAGCAGTACTTC
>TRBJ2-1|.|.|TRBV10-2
CASSESGFYNEQFF
TGCGCCAGCAGTGAGTCGGGCTTCTACAATGAGCAGTTCTTC
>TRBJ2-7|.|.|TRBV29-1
CSVGISRYEQYF
TGCAGCGTTGGTATTTCTCGCTACGAGCAGTACTTC
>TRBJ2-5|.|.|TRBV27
CASSLVVGETQYF
TGTGCCAGCAGCCTCGTGGTCGGGGAGACCCAGTACTTC
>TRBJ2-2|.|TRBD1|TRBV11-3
CASSLDRGFTGELFF
TGTGCCAGCAGTTTGGACAGGGGGTTCACCGGGGAGCTGTTTTTT
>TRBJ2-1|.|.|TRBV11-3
CASSGRRYNEQFF
TGTGCCAGCAGCGGGAGACGCTACAATGAGCAGTTCTTC
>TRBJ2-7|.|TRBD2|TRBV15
CATSSLSTSESGRAWYEQYF
TGTGCCACCAGCAGCCTTAGCACCTCTGAGAGCGGGAGGGCCTGGTACGAGCAGTACTTC
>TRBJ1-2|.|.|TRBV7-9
CAIYVGKNNYGYTF
TGTGCCATCTACGTGGGGAAGAATAACTATGGCTACACCTTC
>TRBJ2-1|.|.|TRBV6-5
CASSLDRGGNEQFF
TGTGCCAGCAGTCTAGACAGGGGAGGGAATGAGCAGTTCTTC
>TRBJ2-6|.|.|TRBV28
CASSLPGTGANVLTF
TGTGCCAGCAGTTTACCAGGGACTGGGGCCAACGTCCTGACTTTC
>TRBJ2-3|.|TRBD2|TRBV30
CAWIPGTSGRRNTDTQYF
TGTGCCTGGATCCCAGGGACTAGCGGGAGGCGAAACACAGATACGCAGTATTTT
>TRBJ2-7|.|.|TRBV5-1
CASSRGRDSYEQYF
TGCGCCAGCAGCCGGGGACGGGACTCCTACGAGCAGTACTTC
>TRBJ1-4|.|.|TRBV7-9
CASSLGPAAANEKLFF
TGTGCCAGCAGCTTAGGCCCCGCGGCGGCTAATGAAAAACTGTTTTTT
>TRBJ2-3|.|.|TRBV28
CASSASNTDTQYF
TGTGCCAGCAGTGCCTCCAACACAGATACGCAGTATTTT
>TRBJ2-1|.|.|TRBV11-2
CASSLDLGGASSYNEQFF
TGTGCCAGCAGCTTAGATCTTGGAGGGGCGAGCTCCTACAATGAGCAGTTCTTC
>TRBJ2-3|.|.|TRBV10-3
CAINTLGGISTDTQYF
TGTGCCATCAACACCCTGGGCGGGATCAGCACAGATACGCAGTATTTT
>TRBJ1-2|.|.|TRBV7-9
CASSPRGNYGYTF
TGTGCCAGCAGCCCCCGGGGGAACTATGGCTACACCTTC
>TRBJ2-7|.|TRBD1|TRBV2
CASSEGQGIYEQYF
TGTGCCAGCAGTGAGGGACAGGGAATCTACGAGCAGTACTTC
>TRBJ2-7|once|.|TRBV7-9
CASSLGRGEQYF
TGTGCCAGCAGCTTAGGCCGAGGTGAGCAGTACTTC
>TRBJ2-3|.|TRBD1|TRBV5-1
CASSFVGQGEWTDTQYF
TGCGCCAGCAGCTTCGTTGGACAGGGCGAATGGACAGATACGCAGTATTTT
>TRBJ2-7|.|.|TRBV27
CASSIGQSYEQYF
TGTGCCAGCAGTATCGGTCAGAGTTACGAGCAGTACTTC
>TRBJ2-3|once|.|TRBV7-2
CASSRRDTDTQYF
TGTGCCAGCAGCCGACGGGACACAGATACGCAGTATTTT
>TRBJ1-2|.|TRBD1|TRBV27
CASSIGQGPYRGSGYTF
TGTGCCAGCAGTATCGGACAGGGGCCTTACCGAGGTAGCGGCTACACCTTC
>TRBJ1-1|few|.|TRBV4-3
CASSQGGAGTEAFF
TGCGCCAGCAGCCAAGGAGGAGCGGGAACTGAAGCTTTCTTT
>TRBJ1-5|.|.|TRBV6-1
CASSDFVGVNQPQHF
TGTGCCAGCAGTGATTTCGTAGGGGTGAATCAGCCCCAGCATTTT
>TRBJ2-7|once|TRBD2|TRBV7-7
CASSPPGSGRKYEQYF
TGTGCCAGCAGCCCTCCCGGGAGCGGGAGAAAATACGAGCAGTACTTC
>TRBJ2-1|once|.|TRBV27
CASSEQGSYNEQFF
TGTGCCAGCAGTGAACAGGGATCCTACAATGAGCAGTTCTTC
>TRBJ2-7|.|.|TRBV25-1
CASSARQDYEQYF
TGTGCCAGCAGCGCCCGACAGGATTACGAGCAGTACTTC
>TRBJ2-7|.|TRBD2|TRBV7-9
CASSLVSGSYEQYF
TGTGCCAGCAGCTTAGTTAGCGGGAGCTACGAGCAGTACTTC
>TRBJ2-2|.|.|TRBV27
CASATLGTTGELFF
TGTGCCAGCGCCACCCTAGGGACTACCGGGGAGCTGTTTTTT
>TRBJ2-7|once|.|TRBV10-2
CASRGTDLSYEQYF
TGCGCCAGCAGGGGGACTGACCTCTCCTACGAGCAGTACTTC
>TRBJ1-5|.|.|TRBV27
CASSRASNQPQHF
TGTGCCAGCAGCAGGGCTAGCAATCAGCCCCAGCATTTT
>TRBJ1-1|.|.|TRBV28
CASSLARGGTEAFF
TGTGCCAGCAGTTTAGCACGGGGGGGCACTGAAGCTTTCTTT
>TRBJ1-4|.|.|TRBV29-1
CSVEDRMGTNEKLFF
TGCAGCGTTGAAGATCGAATGGGTACTAATGAAAAACTGTTTTTT
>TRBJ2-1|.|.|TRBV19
CASSIGESYNEQFF
TGTGCCAGTAGTATAGGAGAGTCTTACAATGAGCAGTTCTTC
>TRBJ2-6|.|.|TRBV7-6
CASSLVYLGPGANVLTF
TGTGCCAGCAGCTTAGTGTATTTAGGGCCCGGGGCCAACGTCCTGACTTTC
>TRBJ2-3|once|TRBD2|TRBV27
CASSFLERTSGRRDTQYF
TGTGCCAGCAGTTTCCTCGAACGGACTAGCGGGAGGAGGGATACGCAGTATTTT
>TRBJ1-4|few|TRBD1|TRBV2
CASSRQGAYEKLFF
TGTGCCAGCAGTCGACAGGGGGCGTACGAAAAACTGTTTTTT
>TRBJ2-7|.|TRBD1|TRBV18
CASSTQNGQGIHEQYF
TGTGCCAGCTCAACACAAAACGGACAGGGAATCCACGAGCAGTACTTC
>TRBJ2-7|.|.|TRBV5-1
CASSEGPEQYF
TGCGCCAGCAGTGAGGGGCCGGAGCAGTACTTC
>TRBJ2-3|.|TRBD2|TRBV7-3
CASSPPEGTSLDTQYF
TGTGCCAGCAGCCCCCCTGAGGGGACTAGTTTAGATACGCAGTATTTT
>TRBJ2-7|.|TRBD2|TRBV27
CASSLTSGSLYEQYF
TGTGCCAGCAGTTTAACTAGCGGGAGTCTCTACGAGCAGTACTTC
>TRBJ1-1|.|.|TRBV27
CASGPRGGHTEAFF
TGTGCCAGCGGACCGAGGGGGGGGCACACTGAAGCTTTCTTT
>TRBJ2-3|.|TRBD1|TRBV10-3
CAIRVQGDTQYF
TGTGCCATCAGGGTACAGGGGGATACGCAGTATTTT
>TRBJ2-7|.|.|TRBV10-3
CAISVTGTSYEQYF
TGTGCCATCAGTGTAACAGGGACTTCCTACGAGCAGTACTTC
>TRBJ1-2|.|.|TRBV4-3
CASSQGLSSGKGYTF
TGCGCCAGCAGCCAAGGATTATCGTCGGGAAAGGGCTACACCTTC